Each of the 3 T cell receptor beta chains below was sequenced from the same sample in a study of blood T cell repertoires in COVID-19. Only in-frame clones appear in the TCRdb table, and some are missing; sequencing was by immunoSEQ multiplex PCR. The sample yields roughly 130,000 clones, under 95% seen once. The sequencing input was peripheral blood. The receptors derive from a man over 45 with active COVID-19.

The CDR3: CSVEGGRNTEAFF. The CDR3, as DNA: TGCAGCGTTGAAGGGGGCAGGAACACTGAAGCTTTCTTT. The J gene is TRBJ1-1, the V gene TRBV29-1; perhaps TRBD1 as D (5 bases). V was shortened by 1 base and J by 1 base, with 7 bases between the two germline ends. This CDR3 has 13 residues. Germline loops: CDR1 SQVTM, CDR2 ANQGSEA.

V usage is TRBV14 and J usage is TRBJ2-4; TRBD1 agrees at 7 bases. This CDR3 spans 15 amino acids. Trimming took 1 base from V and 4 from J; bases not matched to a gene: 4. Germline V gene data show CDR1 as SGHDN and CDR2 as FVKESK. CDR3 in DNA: TGTGCCAGCAGCCAAGGGCCGGGACAGAAAAACATTCAGTACTTC. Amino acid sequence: CASSQGPGQKNIQYF.

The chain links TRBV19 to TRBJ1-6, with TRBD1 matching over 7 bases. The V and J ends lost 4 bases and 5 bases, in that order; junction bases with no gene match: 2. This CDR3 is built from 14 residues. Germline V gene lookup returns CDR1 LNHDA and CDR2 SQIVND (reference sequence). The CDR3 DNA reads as TGTGCCAGTAGTACGGGGACAGATAATTCACCCCTCCACTTT. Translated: CASSTGTDNSPLHF.